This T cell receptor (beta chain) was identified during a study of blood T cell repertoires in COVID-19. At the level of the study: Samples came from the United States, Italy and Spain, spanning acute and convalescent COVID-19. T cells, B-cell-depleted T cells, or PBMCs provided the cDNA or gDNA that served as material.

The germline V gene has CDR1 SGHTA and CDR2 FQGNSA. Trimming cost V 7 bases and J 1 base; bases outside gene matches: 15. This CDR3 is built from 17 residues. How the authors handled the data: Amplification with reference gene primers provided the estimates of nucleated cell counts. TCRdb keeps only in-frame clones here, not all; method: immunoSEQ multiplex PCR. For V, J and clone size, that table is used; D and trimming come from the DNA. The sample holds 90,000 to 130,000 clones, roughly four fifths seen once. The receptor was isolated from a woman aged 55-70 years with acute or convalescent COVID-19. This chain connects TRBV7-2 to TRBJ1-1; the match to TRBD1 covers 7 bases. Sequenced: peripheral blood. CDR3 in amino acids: CASNVAITGQRNTEAFF. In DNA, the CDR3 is TGTGCCAGCAACGTCGCTATAACGGGACAGCGGAACACTGAAGCTTTCTTT.